The next 19 T cell receptor beta chains were all read from a single sample in a study of blood T cell repertoires in COVID-19. TCRdb's table, derived via immunoSEQ multiplex PCR, lists solely in-frame clones and lacks some. The sample holds about 59,000 clones; 80% to 95% are singletons and the top ten take approximately 15%. The sequencing sample was made of peripheral blood. These receptors were obtained from a man aged 80 or over with acute or convalescent COVID-19.

This chain uses TRBV11-2 with TRBJ1-3; no firm D call. Germline V gene sequence: CDR1 SGHAT, CDR2 FQNNGV. The V gene lost 2 bases and the J gene lost 3 bases, with 11 bases spanning the gap. This CDR3 spans 15 amino acids. The CDR3 spells CASSLRSGFGNTIYF. The CDR3 DNA sequence: TGTGCCAGCAGCTTAAGATCGGGGTTTGGAAACACCATATATTTT.

The chain employs TRBV6-2 or TRBV6-3 and TRBJ1-2; TRBD1 is a possible D gene (5 bases). Germline values: CDR1 MNHEY, CDR2 SVGEGT. This CDR3 is 17 amino acids long. Trimming removed 0 bases from V and 3 bases from J, with 17 bases in between. Here the CDR3 reads CASSYSTQGTFDYGYTF. DNA for the CDR3: TGTGCCAGCAGTTACTCGACTCAGGGTACGTTCGACTATGGCTACACCTTC.

The DNA of the CDR3 is TGTGCCAGCAGTTTTACTAGCGGGGCCACCGGGGAGCTGTTTTTT. The encoded protein is CASSFTSGATGELFF. The V gene is TRBV28, the J gene TRBJ2-2; 10 nucleotides agree with TRBD2. The CDR3 is 15 residues long. V trimming: 3 bases; J trimming: 4 bases; junction bases outside the gene matches: 2. Germline CDR1 and CDR2: MDHEN and SYDVKM.

The rearrangement links TRBV6-5 to TRBJ2-7, with a tentative D call TRBD2 (5 bases). From germline, CDR1 is MNHEY and CDR2 SVGAGI. CDR3 size: 11 residues. Trimming removed 6 bases at V and 3 bases at J, with 6 bases between. CDR3 coding DNA: TGTGCCAGCAGGGGGAGCTACGAGCAGTACTTC. This sequence encodes CASRGSYEQYF.

The rearrangement links TRBV6-6 to TRBJ2-3; 8 bases map to TRBD2. The V and J ends lost 8 bases and 6 bases, in that order; junction bases with no gene match: 13. The germline CDR1 and CDR2 sequences are MNHNY and SVGAGI (reference sequence). The CDR3 runs to 15 residues. The CDR3 loop is CASGTGGGLRDTQYF. The CDR3 DNA is TGTGCCAGCGGTACGGGGGGGGGCCTCCGGGATACGCAGTATTTT.

J is TRBJ2-2 and V is TRBV5-1; 7 nucleotides line up with TRBD1. CDR1 is SGHRS and CDR2 is YFSETQ in the germline V gene. The CDR3 has 15 amino acids. The V and J ends lost 4 bases and 9 bases, in that order; junction bases with no gene match: 12. Here the CDR3 reads CASSVRTGGQRELFF. CDR3 bases: TGCGCCAGCAGCGTGCGGACAGGCGGGCAGAGGGAGCTGTTTTTT.

The sample holds one count of this clone. J is TRBJ1-1 and V is TRBV6-4; a possible D gene is TRBD1 (5 bases). V was clipped by 4 bases and J by 6 bases, with 15 bases between them. Germline V gene lookup returns CDR1 MRHNA and CDR2 SNTAGT. The CDR3 is 14 amino acids. This CDR3 is CASSVSAGGAEAFF. CDR3 bases: TGTGCCAGCAGTGTTTCGGCCGGGGGGGCTGAAGCTTTCTTT.

The chain has TRBV15 and TRBJ2-7; TRBD1 matches at 8 bases. There are 16 residues in the CDR3. Germline V gene lookup returns CDR1 LNHNV and CDR2 YYDKDF (reference sequence). With V trimmed by 1 base and J by 2 bases, 7 bases remained unmatched. CDR3 residues: CATSRARQGPAYEQYF. The DNA of the CDR3 is TGTGCCACCAGCAGAGCAAGACAGGGGCCGGCCTACGAGCAGTACTTC.

This clone has just one count. This sequence joins TRBV11-2 and TRBJ2-3; 8 bases line up with TRBD2. Germline trimming cut 7 bases from V and 1 base from J; bases unmatched to any gene: 13. The CDR3 has 17 amino acids. Germline V gene lookup returns CDR1 SGHAT and CDR2 FQNNGV. The CDR3 sequence is CASTKAGARFGTDTQYF. The DNA of the CDR3 is TGTGCCAGCACCAAAGCGGGGGCCCGTTTCGGCACAGATACGCAGTATTTT.

The J gene is TRBJ1-1, the V gene TRBV6-5, with 7 bases identical to TRBD1. CDR1 MNHEY and CDR2 SVGAGI come from the germline V gene. Trimming removed 2 bases from V and 8 bases from J; junction bases left unmatched: 14. The CDR3 has 16 amino acids. In DNA form, the CDR3 reads TGTGCCAGCAGTTACAACACCGGGACAGCGGTCCTCGAAGCTTTCTTT. As protein: CASSYNTGTAVLEAFF.

The chain carries TRBV6-1 and TRBJ2-3; a weak D match, TRBD2 (6 bases). Deletions cut 1 base from V and 10 bases from J, with 15 bases between. The CDR3 sequence is 14 residues long. Germline V CDR1 and CDR2: MNHNS, SASEGT. The CDR3 region has the DNA TGTGCCAGCAGTGAAGTTCCCGGAGGGGTGGCGCAGTATTTT. Translating it yields CASSEVPGGVAQYF.

The V call is TRBV6-1, the J call TRBJ1-5; 7 nucleotides agree with TRBD1. Germline V gene sequence: CDR1 MNHNS, CDR2 SASEGT. Unmatched junction bases numbered 3, after V lost 1 base and J lost 0 bases. This CDR3 comprises 16 residues. The CDR3 nucleotides read TGTGCCAGCAGTGAAGGACAGGGTTATAGCAATCAGCCCCAGCATTTT. Translated, it gives CASSEGQGYSNQPQHF.

CDR3 nucleotide sequence: TGTGCCAGCAGTTTACGGGGGGCTGACGAGCAGTACTTC. Its protein product is CASSLRGADEQYF. The chain joins TRBV12-3 or TRBV12-4 to TRBJ2-7; D perhaps matches TRBD2 (7 bases). The CDR3 spans 13 residues. The ends were cut back, 2 bases at V and 5 bases at J, with 10 bases in the middle.

The chain is built from TRBV6-5 and TRBJ1-5; D remains unclear. Germline CDR1 MNHEY, CDR2 SVGAGI. This CDR3 is 13 amino acids long. V gave up 6 bases and J gave up 4 bases, with 10 bases separating them. The chain's CDR3 is CASRGLGNQPQHF. In DNA, the CDR3 is TGTGCCAGCAGAGGACTGGGGAATCAGCCCCAGCATTTT.

This chain connects TRBV19 to TRBJ1-1; 7 bases agree with TRBD1. CDR1 LNHDA and CDR2 SQIVND come from the germline V gene (reference sequence). The V gene end was trimmed by 1 base and the J gene end by 6 bases; junction bases not matched to a gene: 5. The CDR3 is 14 residues long. CDR3 loop: CASSIADRAPEAFF. In DNA, the CDR3 is TGTGCCAGTAGTATAGCCGACAGGGCGCCTGAAGCTTTCTTT.

This clone was detected once. The rearrangement uses TRBV6-5 and TRBJ2-2; D uncertain. Germline V CDR1 and CDR2: MNHEY, SVGAGI. The V gene lost 7 bases and the J gene lost 0 bases, with 9 bases spanning the gap. There are 14 residues in the CDR3. The DNA for the CDR3 is TGTGCCAGCACCCGACGGGCGAACACCGGGGAGCTGTTTTTT. It specifies CASTRRANTGELFF.

The chain employs TRBV7-6 and TRBJ2-1, with a possible D match to TRBD2 (5 bases). The V gene lost 3 bases and the J gene lost 3 bases, with 6 bases spanning the gap. The length of the CDR3 is 13 residues. CDR1 SGHVS and CDR2 FNYEAQ come from the germline V gene. The CDR3 here is CASSFRDYNEQFF. CDR3 nucleotides: TGTGCCAGCAGCTTCCGGGACTACAATGAGCAGTTCTTC. Full variable domain (outside the CDR3, taken from reference TRBV7-6 and TRBJ2-1): GAGVSQSPRYKVTKRGQDVALRCDPISGHVSLYWYRQALGQGPEFLTYFNYEAQQDKSGLPNDRFSAERPEGSISTLTIQRTEQRDSAMYRCASSFRDYNEQFFGPGTRLTVL.

This CDR3 is CASRDTRNTIYF. For the CDR3, the DNA is TGTGCCAGCAGGGACACCCGAAACACCATATATTTT. The chain combines TRBV6-5 with TRBJ1-3; possible D gene TRBD1, 5 bases. V lost 6 bases and J lost 5, with 8 bases in between. CDR1 MNHEY and CDR2 SVGAGI come from the germline V gene. The CDR3 extends over 12 amino acids.

The chain recombines TRBV5-6 with TRBJ1-2; 8 bases are a match to TRBD1. With V trimmed by 2 bases and J by 9 bases, 6 bases remained unmatched. The CDR3 is 13 residues long. The germline V gene has CDR1 SGHDT and CDR2 YYEEEE. This chain's CDR3 is CASSLRQGPSYTF. Written as DNA, the CDR3 is TGTGCCAGCAGCTTAAGACAGGGGCCAAGCTACACCTTC.